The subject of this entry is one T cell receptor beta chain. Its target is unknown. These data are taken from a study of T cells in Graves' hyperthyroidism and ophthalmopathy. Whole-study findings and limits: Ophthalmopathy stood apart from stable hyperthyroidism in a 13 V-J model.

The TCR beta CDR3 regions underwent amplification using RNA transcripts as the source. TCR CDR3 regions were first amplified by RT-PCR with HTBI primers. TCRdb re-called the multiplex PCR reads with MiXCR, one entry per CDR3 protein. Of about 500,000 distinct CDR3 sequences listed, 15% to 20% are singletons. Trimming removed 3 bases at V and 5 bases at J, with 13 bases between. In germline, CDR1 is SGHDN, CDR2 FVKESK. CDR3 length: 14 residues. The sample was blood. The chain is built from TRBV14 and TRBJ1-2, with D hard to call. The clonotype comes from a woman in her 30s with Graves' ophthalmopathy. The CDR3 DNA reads TGTGCCAGCAGCCAGTTGCAGGCGAGTTATGGCTACACCTTC. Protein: CASSQLQASYGYTF. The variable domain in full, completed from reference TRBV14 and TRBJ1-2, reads EAGVTQFPSHSVIEKGQTVTLRCDPISGHDNLYWYRRVMGKEIKFLLHFVKESKQDESGMPNNRFLAERTGGTYSTLKVQPAELEDSGVYFCASSQLQASYGYTFGSGTRLTVV.